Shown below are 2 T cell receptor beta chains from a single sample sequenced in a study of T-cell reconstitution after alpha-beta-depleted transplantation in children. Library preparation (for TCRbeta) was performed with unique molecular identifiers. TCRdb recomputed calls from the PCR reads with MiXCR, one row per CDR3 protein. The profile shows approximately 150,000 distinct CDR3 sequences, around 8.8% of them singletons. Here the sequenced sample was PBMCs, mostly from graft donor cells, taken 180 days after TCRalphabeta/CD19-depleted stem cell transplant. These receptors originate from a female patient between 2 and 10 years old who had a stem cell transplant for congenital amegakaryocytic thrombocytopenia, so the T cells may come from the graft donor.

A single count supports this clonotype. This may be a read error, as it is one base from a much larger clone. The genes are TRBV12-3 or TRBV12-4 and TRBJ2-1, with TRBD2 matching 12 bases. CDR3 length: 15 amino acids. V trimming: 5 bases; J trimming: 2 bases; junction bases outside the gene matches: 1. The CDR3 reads CASSTSGGTYNEQFF. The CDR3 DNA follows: TGTGCCAGCAGTACTAGCGGGGGGACCTACAATGAGCAGTTCTTC.

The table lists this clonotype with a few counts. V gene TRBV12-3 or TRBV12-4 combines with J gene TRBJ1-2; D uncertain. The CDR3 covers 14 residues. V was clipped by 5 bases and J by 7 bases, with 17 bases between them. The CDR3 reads CASSPFRSFGGYTF. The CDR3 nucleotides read TGTGCCAGCAGTCCTTTCAGGTCTTTTGGTGGCTACACCTTC.